The sequence of this TCR beta chain was determined in a study of blood T cell repertoires in COVID-19. Overall study context: Samples of COVID-19 (acute and convalescent) were obtained from the United States, Italy and Spain. The cDNA or gDNA used as material had been derived from T cells, B-cell-depleted T cells, or PBMCs.

As processed by the authors: Amplified reference gene primers provided the basis for estimating nucleated cell counts. Libraries were prepared by immunoSEQ multiplex PCR; TCRdb keeps only in-frame clonotypes and omits some of them. V and J calls and clone size are those listed in that table; D and trimming were worked out from the DNA. The sample holds over 65,000 clones, approximately 80% seen once. This CDR3 region has 13 residues. Between the trimmed V and J ends, which lost 3 bases and 3 bases, there was a span of 9 bases. Per germline, CDR1 KGHSY and CDR2 FQNENV. The clonotype was recovered from a man older than 75 with active or convalescent COVID-19. This sequence joins TRBV16 and TRBJ2-7; D may be TRBD2 (6 bases). The sample taken for sequencing was peripheral blood. The CDR3 nucleotides are TGTGCCAGCAGCCAGACTAGTTACTACGAGCAGTACGTC. This sequence encodes CASSQTSYYEQYV.